The following is a T cell receptor beta chain sequence with its context. This clone was seen once. Its specific antigen is unknown. No much larger clone is present one base from it, and per-base qualities are unavailable. The sample is drawn from a study of blood T cell repertoires in COVID-19 (dated by TCRdb to about 2020). For context, the study as a whole: Samples from collaborators originated in the United States, Italy and Spain and spanned both the acute and convalescent phases of COVID-19. The prospective study material was composed of cDNA or gDNA derived from T cells, B-cell-depleted T cells, or PBMCs. The samples were drawn from the first 160 participants of the ongoing ImmuneRACE study and from 1,254 subjects provided by 6 global collaborators. A freely available public database, intended as a resource for researchers studying the immune response to SARS-CoV-2, is where the repertoires were released. Deeply sampled blood TCRbeta repertoires from subjects exposed to, actively infected with, or recovered from COVID-19 were included in the dataset. Where available, HLA class I and class II types were obtained from metadata supplied by the sample provider rather than from assay-based typing. Nearly every sample came with metadata listing a de-identified subject ID, COVID-19 status, age in years and sex.

Study-wide findings and limitations: How much clinical and demographic metadata was included differed by source and by participant, and the metadata was provided uncurated.

TCRbeta CDR3 regions were amplified from genomic DNA using the immunoSEQ Assay, a bias-controlled multiplex PCR. Regarding the original processing steps: The number of nucleated cells in each sample was estimated by amplification of reference gene primers within the assay. To quantify the absolute abundance of each unique TCRbeta CDR3 rearrangement, sequence reads were collapsed and filtered. For each sample, productive Simpson clonality was calculated by taking the square root of Simpson's diversity index across productive rearrangements. The immuneACCESS repertoire file appears here via TCRdb, limited to in-frame rearrangements. These files lack a portion of the clones; in checked studies, under half of the deficit traces to unresolved V genes, and the cause of the others is not known. The V and J calls and clone size come from that table; D and trimming were worked out from the DNA. This sample lists about 360,000 clones; roughly 90% were detected once. Jointly, the top ten make up just over 7% of the sample.

One collaborating source in Seattle enrolled patients while the patients were actively infected and followed the patients over time throughout the course of disease. Each collaborating institution followed its own protocols to collect whole blood in K2EDTA tubes. For TCRbeta analysis, collaborators shipped samples as frozen whole blood, isolated PBMCs, or DNA extracted from either of those sample types. The CDR3 numbers 13 residues from cysteine through phenylalanine. CDR3 DNA is the only sequence kept; it has 39 bases, read in frame from the first base. The junction shows trimming of 5 bases on V and 2 bases on J, plus 10 bases between the germline ends. Looking up the germline V gene yields CDR1 ENHRY and CDR2 SYGVKD.

The TCR originated in a woman in her sixties or seventies with COVID-19, enrolled during active disease. Material for sequencing was peripheral blood. The rearrangement combines TRBV10-3 with TRBJ2-7; no D gene can be assigned with confidence. The CDR3 amino acid sequence is: CAISPQRAYEQYF. The DNA reads as follows: TGTGCCATCAGTCCCCAACGGGCCTACGAGCAGTACTTC.